The T cell receptor beta chain described here comes from a study of cytomegalovirus exposure and HLA in healthy donors. Primers included in the PCR were 60 Vbeta and 13 Jbeta primers. The repertoire was sequenced with immunoSEQ multiplex PCR; TCRdb's copy has only in-frame clones and lacks some. The data show around 130,000 clones, over 70% seen once. Worth noting for this clone: The antigen is undetermined.

The study's findings and limits: Presence/absence analyses rested on an assumption that sequencing depth was roughly uniform across donors. Further analysis, carried out later, found HLA-associated TCR beta chains more clonally expanded than equally common other chains. Productive rates of about 90% or about 30% were seen for most TCR beta V segments in an earlier analysis. Association with HLA alleles at 0.05 false discovery rate was found for around 17,000 TCR beta sequences in a later analysis.

CDR1 and CDR2 (germline): SEHNR, FQNEAQ (reference sequence). The V segment lost 1 base and the J segment 5 bases; nucleotides outside the gene matches: 10. The CDR3 is 17 residues long. The rearrangement uses TRBV7-9 and TRBJ2-5; 10 nucleotides align to TRBD2. The sequencing input was PBMCs. This TCR was recovered from a woman aged 18-29 years in good health and CMV-seronegative. CDR3 residues: CASSLGFVVAGGETQYF. CDR3 DNA: TGTGCCAGCAGCTTAGGATTTGTGGTAGCGGGAGGTGAGACCCAGTACTTC.